This T cell receptor (beta chain) was obtained from a study of cytomegalovirus exposure and HLA in healthy donors. Study in general: Inside one of the first data releases sat about 91 million unique TCRs taken from HLA-typed donors.

Study-wide results and limits: Accurate predictions that matched the HLA-A and HLA-B alleles of most subjects were reportedly made from TCR beta sequences. An analysis was carried out later, and it reportedly showed fewer N-insertions in an Asian-associated ancestry cluster than the roughly 700-donor mean. In a later analysis, V- and J-gene trimming of beta chains associated with a DCLRE1C missense variant, replicated independently.

Germline CDR1 and CDR2: SGHAT and FQNNGV. V gave up 5 bases and J gave up 5 bases, with 20 bases separating them. The CDR3 has 16 amino acids. As regards this clone: The antigen remains unidentified.

The PCR had 60 Vbeta and 13 Jbeta primers. Using immunoSEQ multiplex PCR, the repertoire was profiled, and TCRdb retains in-frame clones only, with some absent. This sample yields 110,000 or so clones, of which around 77% are seen a single time; about 6% belongs to the top ten. The sequence derives from a young man in good health and CMV-seropositive. The V call is TRBV11-2, the J call TRBJ2-3; possible D gene TRBD2, 7 bases. Specimen: PBMCs. CDR3 DNA: TGTGCCAGCAGCCGCCGAGCCGGGGGGCAGGGAGATACGCAGTATTTT. It codes for CASSRRAGGQGDTQYF. The full variable domain, rest sourced from reference TRBV11-2 and TRBJ2-3, is EAGVAQSPRYKIIEKRQSVAFWCNPISGHATLYWYQQILGQGPKLLIQFQNNGVVDDSQLPKDRFSAERLKGVDSTLKIQPAKLEDSAVYLCASSRRAGGQGDTQYFGPGTRLTVL.